Following are 2 T cell receptor beta chains from one sample sequenced in a study of CD8 T cells in Susac syndrome. With random hexamers, roughly 0.5 to 1 ug RNA was reverse transcribed. TCRdb reprocessed the immunoSEQ multiplex PCR reads with MiXCR, giving one entry per CDR3 protein. The sample lists 150,000 to 200,000 distinct CDR3 sequences, approximately 94% occurring once. The specimen sequenced was CD4+ T cells from PBMCs. These receptor sequences come from a human donor with Susac syndrome.

V and J are TRBV6-6 and TRBJ1-1; D is possibly TRBD1 (6 bases). CDR1 is MNHNY, CDR2 SVGAGI, per germline (reference sequence). V was trimmed by 8 bases and J by 5 bases, leaving 15 bases between them. The CDR3 totals 13 residues. The CDR3 loop reads CASLGGRETEAFF. CDR3 nucleotide sequence: TGTGCCAGCCTGGGGGGGCGGGAGACTGAAGCTTTCTTT.

This chain joins TRBV6-1 and TRBJ1-2; 10 positions match TRBD1. This CDR3 comprises 16 residues. The germline gives CDR1 MNHNS, CDR2 SASEGT. The V and J ends lost 5 bases and 0 bases, in that order; junction bases with no gene match: 6. In DNA form, the CDR3 reads TGTGCCAGCAGTCCAGGGGGGACAGGGGCTAACTATGGCTACACCTTC. Protein sequence: CASSPGGTGANYGYTF.